This paragraph reports one T cell receptor (beta chain). Under the authors' procedure: Reference gene primer amplification yielded estimated nucleated cell counts. Assay used: immunoSEQ multiplex PCR; TCRdb lists only in-frame clones, some missing. V, J and clone size reflect that table, while D and trimming were determined from the DNA. The sample holds about 96,000 clones; approximately 84% are singletons and the top ten take 17%. Trimming took 2 bases from V and 6 from J, leaving 8 bases between them. Germline V gene data show CDR1 as ENHRY and CDR2 as SYGVKD. The CDR3 is 13 residues long. The sample originates from a study of blood T cell repertoires in COVID-19. The wider study: Material from acute and convalescent COVID-19 was sourced from the United States, Italy and Spain. Sources were T cells, B-cell-depleted T cells, or PBMCs; the material itself was cDNA or gDNA.

Material: peripheral blood. The chain carries TRBV10-3 and TRBJ1-5; no reliable D call. The clonotype originates from a woman aged 55-70 years with acute or convalescent COVID-19. CDR3 sequence reads: CAISEGSSQPQHF. CDR3 nucleotide sequence: TGTGCCATCAGTGAGGGGAGTTCTCAGCCCCAGCATTTT.